This paragraph reports one T cell receptor beta chain. Its antigen is still unknown. Germline values: CDR1 MDHEN, CDR2 SYDVKM. The CDR3 spans 15 residues. With V trimmed by 3 bases and J by 1 base, 5 bases remained unmatched. This record comes from a study of T cell responses to AZD1222 COVID-19 vaccine. General observations from the study: As reported, nearly half of all spike-specific TCRs target variant regions that are unmutated.

The assay was immunoSEQ multiplex PCR, and TCRdb's table has in-frame clones only and misses some. The sample has more than 140,000 clones, approximately 89% seen once. The sample in question was peripheral blood, obtained on day 0 of MenACWY control vaccination. V and J are TRBV28 and TRBJ1-1; 7 bases align to TRBD1. This clonotype was obtained from an adult in good health. The CDR3 is CASSFPGQTNTEAFF. As DNA, the CDR3 is TGTGCCAGCAGTTTCCCGGGACAGACGAACACTGAAGCTTTCTTT.